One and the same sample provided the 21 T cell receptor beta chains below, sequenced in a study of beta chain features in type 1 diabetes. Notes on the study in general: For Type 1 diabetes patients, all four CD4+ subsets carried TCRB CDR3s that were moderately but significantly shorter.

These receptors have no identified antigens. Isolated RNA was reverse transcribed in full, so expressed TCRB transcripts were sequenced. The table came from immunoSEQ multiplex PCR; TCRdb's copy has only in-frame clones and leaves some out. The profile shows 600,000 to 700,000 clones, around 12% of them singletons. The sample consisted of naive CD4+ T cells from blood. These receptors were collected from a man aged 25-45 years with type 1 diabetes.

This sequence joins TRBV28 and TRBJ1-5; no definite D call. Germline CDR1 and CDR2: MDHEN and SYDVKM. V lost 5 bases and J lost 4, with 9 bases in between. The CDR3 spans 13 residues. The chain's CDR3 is CASSIHFNQPQHF. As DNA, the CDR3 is TGTGCCAGCAGTATACACTTTAATCAGCCCCAGCATTTT.

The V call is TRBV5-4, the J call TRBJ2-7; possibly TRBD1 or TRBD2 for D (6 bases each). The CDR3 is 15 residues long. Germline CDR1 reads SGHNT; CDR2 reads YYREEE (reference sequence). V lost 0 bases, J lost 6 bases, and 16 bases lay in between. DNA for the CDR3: TGTGCCAGCAGCTTGGGAGGGGGGATATACACCGAGCAGTACTTC. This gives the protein CASSLGGGIYTEQYF.

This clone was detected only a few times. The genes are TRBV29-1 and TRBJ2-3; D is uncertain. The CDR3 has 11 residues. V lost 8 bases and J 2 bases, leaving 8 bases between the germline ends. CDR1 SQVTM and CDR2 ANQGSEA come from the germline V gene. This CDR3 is CSPSDTDTQYF. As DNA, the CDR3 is TGCAGCCCTTCCGACACAGATACGCAGTATTTT.

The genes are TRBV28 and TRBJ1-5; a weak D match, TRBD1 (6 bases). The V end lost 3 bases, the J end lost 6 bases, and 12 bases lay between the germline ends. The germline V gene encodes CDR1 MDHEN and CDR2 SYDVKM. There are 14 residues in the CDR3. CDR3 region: CASSLRGAGQPQHF. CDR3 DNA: TGTGCCAGCAGTTTGAGGGGGGCAGGTCAGCCCCAGCATTTT.

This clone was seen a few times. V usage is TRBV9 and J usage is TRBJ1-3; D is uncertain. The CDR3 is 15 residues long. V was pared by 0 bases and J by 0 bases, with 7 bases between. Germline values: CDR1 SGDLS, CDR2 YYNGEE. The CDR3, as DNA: TGTGCCAGCAGCGTAGGCGTAGACTCTGGAAACACCATATATTTT. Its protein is CASSVGVDSGNTIYF.

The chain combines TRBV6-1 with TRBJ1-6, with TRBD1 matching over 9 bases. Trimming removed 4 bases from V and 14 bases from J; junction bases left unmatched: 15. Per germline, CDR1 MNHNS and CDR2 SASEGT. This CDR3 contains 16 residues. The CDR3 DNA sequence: TGTGCCAGCAGTGCACGGGACAGGGTAAAGGGAAACTCCCTCCACTTT. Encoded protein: CASSARDRVKGNSLHF.

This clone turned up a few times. The CDR3 nucleotides read TGTGCCAGCAGCGTAGGGGTAGAAAGCTCCTACAATGAGCAGTTCTTC. This codes for CASSVGVESSYNEQFF. This chain joins TRBV9 and TRBJ2-1, with D uncertain. CDR1 and CDR2 (germline): SGDLS, YYNGEE. The CDR3 totals 16 residues. Trimming pared 0 bases from V and 0 bases from J, leaving 10 bases between.

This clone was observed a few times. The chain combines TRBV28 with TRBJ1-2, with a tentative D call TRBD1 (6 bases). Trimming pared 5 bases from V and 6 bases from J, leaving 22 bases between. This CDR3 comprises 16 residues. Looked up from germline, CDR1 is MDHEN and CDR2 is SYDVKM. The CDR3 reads CASSPPPGGGWNGYTF. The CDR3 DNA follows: TGTGCCAGCAGTCCGCCGCCGGGAGGGGGTTGGAATGGCTACACCTTC.

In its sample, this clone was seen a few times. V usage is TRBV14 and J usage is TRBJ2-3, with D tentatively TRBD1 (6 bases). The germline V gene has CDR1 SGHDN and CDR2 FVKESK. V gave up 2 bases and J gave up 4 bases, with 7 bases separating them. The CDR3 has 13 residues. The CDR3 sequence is CASSQSGADTQYF. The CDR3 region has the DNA TGTGCCAGCAGCCAATCAGGGGCAGATACGCAGTATTTT.

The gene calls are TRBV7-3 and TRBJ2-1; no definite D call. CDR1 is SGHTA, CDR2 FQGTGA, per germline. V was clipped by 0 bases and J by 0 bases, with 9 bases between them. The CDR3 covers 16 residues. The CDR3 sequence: CASSLTIATSYNEQFF. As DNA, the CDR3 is TGTGCCAGCAGCTTAACCATCGCCACCTCCTACAATGAGCAGTTCTTC. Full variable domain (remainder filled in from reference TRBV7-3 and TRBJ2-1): GAGVSQTPSNKVTEKGKYVELRCDPISGHTALYWYRQSLGQGPEFLIYFQGTGAADDSGLPNDRFFAVRPEGSVSTLKIQRTERGDSAVYLCASSLTIATSYNEQFFGPGTRLTVL.

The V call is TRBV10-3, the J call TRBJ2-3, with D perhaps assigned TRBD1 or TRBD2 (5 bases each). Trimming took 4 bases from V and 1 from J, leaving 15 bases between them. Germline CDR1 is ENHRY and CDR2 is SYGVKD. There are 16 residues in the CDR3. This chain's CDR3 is CAISVGTALGTDTQYF. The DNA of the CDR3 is TGTGCCATCAGTGTCGGGACCGCCCTTGGCACAGATACGCAGTATTTT.

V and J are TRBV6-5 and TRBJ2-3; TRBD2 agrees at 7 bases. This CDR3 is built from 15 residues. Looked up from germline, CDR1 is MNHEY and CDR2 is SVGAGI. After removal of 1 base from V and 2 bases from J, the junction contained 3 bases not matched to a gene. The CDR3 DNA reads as TGTGCCAGCAGTTACTTAGGACTAGTCACAGATACGCAGTATTTT. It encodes CASSYLGLVTDTQYF.

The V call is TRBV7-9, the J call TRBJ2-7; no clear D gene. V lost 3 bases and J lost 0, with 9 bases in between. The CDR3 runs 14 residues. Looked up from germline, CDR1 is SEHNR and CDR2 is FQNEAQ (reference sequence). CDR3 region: CASSLAASSYEQYF. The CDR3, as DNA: TGTGCCAGCAGCTTGGCGGCGAGCTCCTACGAGCAGTACTTC. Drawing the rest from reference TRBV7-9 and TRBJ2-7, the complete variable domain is DTGVSQNPRHKITKRGQNVTFRCDPISEHNRLYWYRQTLGQGPEFLTYFQNEAQLEKSRLLSDRFSAERPKGSFSTLEIQRTEQGDSAMYLCASSLAASSYEQYFGPGTRLTVT.

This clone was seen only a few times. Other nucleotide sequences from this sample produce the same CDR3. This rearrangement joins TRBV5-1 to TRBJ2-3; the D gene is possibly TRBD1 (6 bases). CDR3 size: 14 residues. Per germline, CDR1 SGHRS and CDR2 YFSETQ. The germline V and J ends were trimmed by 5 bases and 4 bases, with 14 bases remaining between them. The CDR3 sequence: CASSQGQGPDTQYF. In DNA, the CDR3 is TGCGCCAGCAGTCAGGGGCAGGGTCCAGATACGCAGTATTTT.

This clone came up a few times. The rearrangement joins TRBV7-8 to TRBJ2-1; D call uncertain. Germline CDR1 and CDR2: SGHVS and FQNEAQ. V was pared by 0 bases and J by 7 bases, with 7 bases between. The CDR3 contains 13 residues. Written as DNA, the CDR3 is TGTGCCAGCAGCTTAGCGCTAGGGAATGAGCAGTTCTTC. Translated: CASSLALGNEQFF.

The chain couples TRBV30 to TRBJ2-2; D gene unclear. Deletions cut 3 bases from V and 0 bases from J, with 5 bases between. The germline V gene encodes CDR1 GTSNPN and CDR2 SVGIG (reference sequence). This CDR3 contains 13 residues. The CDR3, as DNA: TGTGCCTGGAGCCAACCGAACACCGGGGAGCTGTTTTTT. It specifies CAWSQPNTGELFF.

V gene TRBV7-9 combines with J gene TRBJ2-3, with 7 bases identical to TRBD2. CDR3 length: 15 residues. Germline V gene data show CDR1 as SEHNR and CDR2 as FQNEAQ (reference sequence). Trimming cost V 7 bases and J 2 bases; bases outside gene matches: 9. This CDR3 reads CASTLSGGYTDTQYF. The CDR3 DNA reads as TGTGCCAGCACCCTTTCCGGGGGGTACACAGATACGCAGTATTTT.

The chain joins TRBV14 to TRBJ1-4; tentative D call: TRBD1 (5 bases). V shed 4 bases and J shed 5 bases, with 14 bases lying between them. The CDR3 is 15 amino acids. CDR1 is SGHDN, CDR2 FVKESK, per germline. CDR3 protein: CASSPGARVNEKLFF. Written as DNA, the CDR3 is TGTGCCAGCAGCCCCGGGGCCAGGGTAAATGAAAAACTGTTTTTT.

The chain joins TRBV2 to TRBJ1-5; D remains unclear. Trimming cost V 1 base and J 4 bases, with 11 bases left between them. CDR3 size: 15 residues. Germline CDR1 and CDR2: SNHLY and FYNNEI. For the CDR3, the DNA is TGTGCCAGCAGTGAAGAGTCAGGAGGTAATCAGCCCCAGCATTTT. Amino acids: CASSEESGGNQPQHF.

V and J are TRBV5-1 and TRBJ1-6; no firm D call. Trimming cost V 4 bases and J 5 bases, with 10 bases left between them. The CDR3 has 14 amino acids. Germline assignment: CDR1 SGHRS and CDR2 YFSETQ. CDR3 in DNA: TGCGCCAGCAGCCCGCTCGGAGATAATTCACCCCTCCACTTT. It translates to CASSPLGDNSPLHF.

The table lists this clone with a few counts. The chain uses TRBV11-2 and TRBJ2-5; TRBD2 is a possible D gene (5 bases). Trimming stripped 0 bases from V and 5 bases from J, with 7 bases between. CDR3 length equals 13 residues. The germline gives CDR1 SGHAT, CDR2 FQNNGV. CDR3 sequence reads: CASSLDQRETQYF. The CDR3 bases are TGTGCCAGCAGCTTAGACCAGCGGGAGACCCAGTACTTC. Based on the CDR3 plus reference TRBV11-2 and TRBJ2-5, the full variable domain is EAGVAQSPRYKIIEKRQSVAFWCNPISGHATLYWYQQILGQGPKLLIQFQNNGVVDDSQLPKDRFSAERLKGVDSTLKIQPAKLEDSAVYLCASSLDQRETQYFGPGTRLLVL.